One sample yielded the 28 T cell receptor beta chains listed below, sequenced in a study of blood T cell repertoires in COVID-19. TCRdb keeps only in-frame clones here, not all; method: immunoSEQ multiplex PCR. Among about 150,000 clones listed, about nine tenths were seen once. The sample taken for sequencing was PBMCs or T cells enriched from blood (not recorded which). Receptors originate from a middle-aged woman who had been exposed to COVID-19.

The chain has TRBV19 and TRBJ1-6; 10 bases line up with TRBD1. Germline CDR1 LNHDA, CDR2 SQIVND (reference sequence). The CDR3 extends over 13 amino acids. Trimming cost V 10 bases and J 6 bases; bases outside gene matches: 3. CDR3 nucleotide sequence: TGTGCCATAGGGGACAGGGGTAATTCACCCCTCCACTTT. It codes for CAIGDRGNSPLHF. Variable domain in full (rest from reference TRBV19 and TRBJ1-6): DGGITQSPKYLFRKEGQNVTLSCEQNLNHDAMYWYRQDPGQGLRLIYYSQIVNDFQKGDIAEGYSVSREKKESFPLTVTSAQKNPTAFYLCAIGDRGNSPLHFGNGTRLTVT.

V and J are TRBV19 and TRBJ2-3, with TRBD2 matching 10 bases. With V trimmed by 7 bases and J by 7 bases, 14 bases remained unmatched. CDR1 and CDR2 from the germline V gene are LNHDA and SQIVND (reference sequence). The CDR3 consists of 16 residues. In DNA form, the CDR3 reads TGTGCCAGTACCCTAGGGCCAGCGGGGGGGTCATATACGCAGTATTTT. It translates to CASTLGPAGGSYTQYF.

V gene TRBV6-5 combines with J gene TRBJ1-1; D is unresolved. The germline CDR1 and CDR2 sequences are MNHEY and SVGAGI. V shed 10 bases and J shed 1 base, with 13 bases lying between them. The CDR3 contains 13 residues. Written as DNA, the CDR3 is TGTGCCACGCAACCAGTCTGGAACACTGAAGCTTTCTTT. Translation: CATQPVWNTEAFF.

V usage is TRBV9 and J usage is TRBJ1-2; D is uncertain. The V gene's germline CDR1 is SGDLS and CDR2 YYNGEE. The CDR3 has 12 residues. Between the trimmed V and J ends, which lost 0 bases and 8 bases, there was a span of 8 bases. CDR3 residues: CASSVEAGGYTF. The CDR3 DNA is TGTGCCAGCAGCGTAGAGGCGGGGGGCTACACCTTC.

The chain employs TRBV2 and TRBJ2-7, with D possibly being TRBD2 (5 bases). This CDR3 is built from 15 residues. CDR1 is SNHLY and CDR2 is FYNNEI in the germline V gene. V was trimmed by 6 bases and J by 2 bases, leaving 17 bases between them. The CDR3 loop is CASRASEDLTYEQYF. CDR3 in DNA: TGTGCCAGCAGAGCCTCAGAGGACTTAACCTACGAGCAGTACTTC.

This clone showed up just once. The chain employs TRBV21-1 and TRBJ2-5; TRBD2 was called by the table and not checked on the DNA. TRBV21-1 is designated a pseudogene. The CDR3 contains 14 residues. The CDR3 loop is CAVLPRGGEETQYF. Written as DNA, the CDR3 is TGTGCCGTCCTACCAAGAGGGGGGGAAGAGACCCAGTACTTC.

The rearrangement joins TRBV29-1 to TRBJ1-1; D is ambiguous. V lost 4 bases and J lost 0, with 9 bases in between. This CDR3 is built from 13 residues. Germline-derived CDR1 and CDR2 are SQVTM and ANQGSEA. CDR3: CSVVRPVNTEAFF. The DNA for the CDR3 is TGCAGCGTTGTGAGGCCCGTGAACACTGAAGCTTTCTTT. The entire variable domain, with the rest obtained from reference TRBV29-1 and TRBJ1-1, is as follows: SAVISQKPSRDICQRGTSLTIQCQVDSQVTMMFWYRQQPGQSLTLIATANQGSEATYESGFVIDKFPISRPNLTFSTLTVSNMSPEDSSIYLCSVVRPVNTEAFFGQGTRLTVV.

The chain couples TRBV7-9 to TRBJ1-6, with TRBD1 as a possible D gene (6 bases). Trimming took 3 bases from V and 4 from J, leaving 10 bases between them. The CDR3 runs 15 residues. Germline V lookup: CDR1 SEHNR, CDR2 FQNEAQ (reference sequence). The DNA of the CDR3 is TGTGCCAGCAGCTTGGACAGAATATATAATTCACCCCTCCACTTT. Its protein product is CASSLDRIYNSPLHF. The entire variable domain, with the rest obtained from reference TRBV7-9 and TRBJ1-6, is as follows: DTGVSQNPRHKITKRGQNVTFRCDPISEHNRLYWYRQTLGQGPEFLTYFQNEAQLEKSRLLSDRFSAERPKGSFSTLEIQRTEQGDSAMYLCASSLDRIYNSPLHFGNGTRLTVT.

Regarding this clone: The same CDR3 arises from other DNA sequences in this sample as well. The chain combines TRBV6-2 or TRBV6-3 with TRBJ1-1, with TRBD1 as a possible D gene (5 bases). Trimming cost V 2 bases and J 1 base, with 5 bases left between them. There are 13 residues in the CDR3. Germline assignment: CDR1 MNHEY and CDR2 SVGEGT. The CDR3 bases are TGTGCCAGCAGTTACAGGGGGAACACTGAAGCTTTCTTT. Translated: CASSYRGNTEAFF.

The CDR3 here is CASKKDIYGYTF. The DNA for the CDR3 is TGCGCCAGCAAGAAGGACATCTATGGCTACACCTTC. The V call is TRBV10-1, the J call TRBJ1-2, with D possibly matching TRBD1 (5 bases). Germline V CDR1 and CDR2: WNHNN, SYGVQD (reference sequence). The ends were cut back, 7 bases at V and 4 bases at J, with 10 bases in the middle. CDR3 length: 12 residues.

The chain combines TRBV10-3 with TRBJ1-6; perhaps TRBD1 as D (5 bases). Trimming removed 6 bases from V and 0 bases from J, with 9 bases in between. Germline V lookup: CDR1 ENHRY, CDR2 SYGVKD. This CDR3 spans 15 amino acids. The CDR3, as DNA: TGTGCCATCAGCGGGACTAGCTCCTATAATTCACCCCTCCACTTT. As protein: CAISGTSSYNSPLHF.

The CDR3 sequence is CASSLDGSGNTEAFF. The CDR3 DNA sequence: TGCGCCAGCAGCTTGGATGGCAGCGGGAACACTGAAGCTTTCTTT. V usage is TRBV5-1 and J usage is TRBJ1-1; D ambiguous. Trimming stripped 0 bases from V and 1 base from J, with 10 bases between. The CDR3 length is 15 residues. Per the germline V gene, CDR1 is SGHRS and CDR2 is YFSETQ.

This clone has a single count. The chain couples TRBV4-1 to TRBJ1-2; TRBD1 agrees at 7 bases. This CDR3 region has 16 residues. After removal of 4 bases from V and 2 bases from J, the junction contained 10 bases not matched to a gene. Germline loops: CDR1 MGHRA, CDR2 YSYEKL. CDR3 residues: CASSPGTDLPNYGYTF. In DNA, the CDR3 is TGCGCCAGCAGCCCCGGGACAGACTTACCAAACTATGGCTACACCTTC.

The CDR3 sequence is CSVEPVSYGYTF. The CDR3 DNA reads as TGCAGCGTTGAACCCGTTTCCTATGGCTACACCTTC. The rearrangement joins TRBV29-1 to TRBJ1-2; no clear D gene. V dropped 2 bases and J dropped 4 bases, with 8 bases sitting between them. Germline CDR1 is SQVTM and CDR2 is ANQGSEA. This CDR3 contains 12 residues.

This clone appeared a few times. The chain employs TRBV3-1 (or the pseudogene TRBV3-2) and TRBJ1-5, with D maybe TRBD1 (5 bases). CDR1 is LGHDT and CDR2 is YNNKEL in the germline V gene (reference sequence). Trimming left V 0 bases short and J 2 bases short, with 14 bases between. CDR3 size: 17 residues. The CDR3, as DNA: TGTGCCAGCAGCCAAGAAGGTGGGGCGGGGGGCAATCAGCCCCAGCATTTT. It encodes CASSQEGGAGGNQPQHF.

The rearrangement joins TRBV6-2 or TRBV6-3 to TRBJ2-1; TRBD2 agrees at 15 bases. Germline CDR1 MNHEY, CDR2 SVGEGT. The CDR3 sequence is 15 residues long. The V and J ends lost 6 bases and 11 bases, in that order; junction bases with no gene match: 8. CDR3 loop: CASSPPGLAGGKQFF. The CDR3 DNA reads TGTGCCAGCAGCCCACCGGGACTAGCGGGAGGTAAGCAGTTCTTC.

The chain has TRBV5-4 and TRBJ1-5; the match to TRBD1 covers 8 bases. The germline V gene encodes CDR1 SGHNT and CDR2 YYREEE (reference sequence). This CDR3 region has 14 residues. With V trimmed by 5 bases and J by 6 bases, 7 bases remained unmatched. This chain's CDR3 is CASRQDRGAQPQHF. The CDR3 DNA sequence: TGTGCCAGCAGACAAGACAGGGGAGCTCAGCCCCAGCATTTT.

CDR3 in DNA: TGTGCCAGCTCACTGGACAGCAACTATGGCTACACCTTC. Its protein is CASSLDSNYGYTF. The rearrangement links TRBV18 to TRBJ1-2; tentatively, D is TRBD1 (6 bases). This CDR3 comprises 13 residues. CDR1 and CDR2 from the germline V gene are KGHSH and LQKENI. Trimming shortened V by 4 bases and J by 2 bases, and 8 bases separated the two germline ends.

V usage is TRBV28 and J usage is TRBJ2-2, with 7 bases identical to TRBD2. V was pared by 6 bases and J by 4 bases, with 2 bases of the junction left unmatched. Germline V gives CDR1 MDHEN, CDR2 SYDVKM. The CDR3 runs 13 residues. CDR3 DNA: TGTGCCAGCAGGGAGCGGGGCACCGGGGAGCTGTTTTTT. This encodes CASRERGTGELFF.

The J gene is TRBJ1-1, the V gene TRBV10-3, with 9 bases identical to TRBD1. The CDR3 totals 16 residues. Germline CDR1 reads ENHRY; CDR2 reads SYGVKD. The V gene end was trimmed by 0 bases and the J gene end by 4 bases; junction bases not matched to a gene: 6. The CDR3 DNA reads TGTGCCATCAGTGAGTCGAACAGGGGGCGCTTCACTGAAGCTTTCTTT. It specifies CAISESNRGRFTEAFF.

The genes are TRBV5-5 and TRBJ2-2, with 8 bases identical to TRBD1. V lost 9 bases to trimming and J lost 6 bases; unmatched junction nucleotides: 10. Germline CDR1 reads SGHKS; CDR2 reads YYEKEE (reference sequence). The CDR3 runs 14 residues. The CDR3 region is CATRGQAFSGELFF. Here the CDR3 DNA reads TGTGCCACCCGGGGACAGGCGTTTTCCGGGGAGCTGTTTTTT.

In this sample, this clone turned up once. The CDR3 sequence is CASRLLEGTGYEQYF. Here the CDR3 DNA reads TGTGCCAGCAGATTACTGGAGGGGACTGGCTACGAGCAGTACTTC. The chain uses TRBV7-2 and TRBJ2-7; TRBD2 is a possible D gene (6 bases). Trimming left V 6 bases short and J 3 bases short, with 18 bases between. The CDR3 loop spans 15 amino acids. Germline values: CDR1 SGHTA, CDR2 FQGNSA.

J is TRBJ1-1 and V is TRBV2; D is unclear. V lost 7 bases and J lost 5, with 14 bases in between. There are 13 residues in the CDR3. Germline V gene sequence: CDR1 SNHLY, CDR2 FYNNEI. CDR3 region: CASTQLGETEAFF. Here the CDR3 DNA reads TGTGCCAGCACTCAACTCGGGGAAACTGAAGCTTTCTTT.

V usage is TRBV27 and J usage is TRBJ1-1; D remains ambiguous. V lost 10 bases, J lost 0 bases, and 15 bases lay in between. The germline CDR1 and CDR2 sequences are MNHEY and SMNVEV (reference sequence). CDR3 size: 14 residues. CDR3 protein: CAIRPGFMNTEAFF. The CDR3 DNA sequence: TGTGCCATCCGACCCGGGTTCATGAACACTGAAGCTTTCTTT.

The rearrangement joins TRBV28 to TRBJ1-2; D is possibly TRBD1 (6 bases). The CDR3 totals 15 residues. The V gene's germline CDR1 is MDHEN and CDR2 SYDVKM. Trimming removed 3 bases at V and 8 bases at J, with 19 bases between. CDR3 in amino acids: CASSLGHRTKEGYTF. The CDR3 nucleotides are TGTGCCAGCAGTTTGGGACATAGGACGAAGGAAGGCTACACCTTC.

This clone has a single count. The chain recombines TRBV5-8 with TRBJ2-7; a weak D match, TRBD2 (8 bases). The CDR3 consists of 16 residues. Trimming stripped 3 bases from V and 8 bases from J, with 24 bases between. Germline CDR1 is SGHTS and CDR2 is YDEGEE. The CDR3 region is CASSSEQGQAGDQQYF. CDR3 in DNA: TGTGCCAGCAGCTCGGAACAGGGGCAAGCGGGAGATCAGCAGTACTTC.

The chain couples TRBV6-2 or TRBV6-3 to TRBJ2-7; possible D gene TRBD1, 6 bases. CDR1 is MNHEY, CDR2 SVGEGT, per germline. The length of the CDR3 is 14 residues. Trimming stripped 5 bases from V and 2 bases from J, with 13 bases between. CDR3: CASSDNRDPYEQYF. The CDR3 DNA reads TGTGCCAGCAGTGATAACAGGGACCCCTACGAGCAGTACTTC.

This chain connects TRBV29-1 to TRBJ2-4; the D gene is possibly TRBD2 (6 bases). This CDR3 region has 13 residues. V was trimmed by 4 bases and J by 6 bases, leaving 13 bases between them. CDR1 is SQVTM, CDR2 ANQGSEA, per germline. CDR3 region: CSVAPSAGNIQYF. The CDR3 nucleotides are TGCAGCGTTGCTCCTAGCGCCGGAAACATTCAGTACTTC.